The next 16 T cell receptor beta chains were all read from a single sample in a study of CD8 T cells in ankylosing spondylitis listed by TCRdb under 2017. Receptors were amplified or captured by 5' RACE. Sequencing used an Illumina HiSeq 2500. TCRdb cleaned the public reads at Q25 with fastp, built clones with MiXCR and kept in-frame beta chains. Rows merge per CDR3 protein into single entries with the most common DNA and genes. The sample records under 120,000 distinct CDR3 sequences, around 24% of which are singletons. The ten top clones hold over 9% of the sample. The source material was synovial fluid, either unsorted or a sorted T cell fraction (not recorded which). The origin of the receptors is a male donor with ankylosing spondylitis.

This clonotype was counted only a few times. This rearrangement joins TRBV7-9 to TRBJ1-1; D is perhaps TRBD1 (5 bases). This CDR3 has 12 amino acids. Per germline, CDR1 SEHNR and CDR2 FQNEAQ (reference sequence). V lost 5 bases and J 1 base, leaving 5 bases between the germline ends. CDR3 region: CASSGANTEAFF. In nucleotides, the CDR3 is TGTGCCAGCAGCGGGGCGAACACTGAAGCTTTCTTT.

This chain uses TRBV24-1 with TRBJ2-3; 9 bases map to TRBD2. The CDR3 consists of 16 residues. J was trimmed by 3 bases and V by 2 bases; bases with no gene match: 5. Germline V gene data show CDR1 as KGHDR and CDR2 as SFDVKD. The CDR3 nucleotides read TGTGCCACCAGTGATTGGGGCGGGAGGGCGACAGATACGCAGTATTTT. Protein: CATSDWGGRATDTQYF.

This clonotype was found a few times. The CDR3 sequence: CASRSGGNTEAFF. DNA of the CDR3: TGCGCCAGCAGGTCGGGAGGGAACACTGAAGCTTTCTTT. V usage is TRBV5-1 and J usage is TRBJ1-1; D is undetermined. Germline V gives CDR1 SGHRS, CDR2 YFSETQ. This CDR3 spans 13 amino acids. With 5 bases removed from V and 1 base from J, the gap between germline ends came to 9 bases.

V usage is TRBV12-5 and J usage is TRBJ1-2; D is ambiguous. This CDR3 is built from 12 residues. V gave up 3 bases and J gave up 9 bases, with 11 bases separating them. Per the germline V gene, CDR1 is LGHNT and CDR2 is FRNRAP. CDR3 nucleotides: TGTGCTAGTGGTTTATCAACTCTAAGCTACACCTTC. Translating gives CASGLSTLSYTF.

This clonotype was picked up a small number of times. The V and J genes are TRBV24-1 and TRBJ2-2, with 7 bases aligning to TRBD1. The V segment lost 4 bases and the J segment 3 bases; nucleotides outside the gene matches: 4. This CDR3 contains 15 residues. Germline CDR1 is KGHDR and CDR2 is SFDVKD. CDR3 nucleotide sequence: TGTGCCACCAGTGAGGTTGACAGGGACACCGGGGAGCTGTTTTTT. This translates into CATSEVDRDTGELFF.

V usage is TRBV7-2 and J usage is TRBJ2-5; 13 bases align to TRBD2. CDR1 and CDR2 from the germline V gene are SGHTA and FQGNSA. The CDR3 covers 16 residues. The ends lost 5 bases at V and 5 bases at J; junction bases unmatched: 8. The CDR3 reads CASSPRTSGSWETQYF. CDR3 sequence (DNA): TGTGCCAGCAGCCCGAGGACTAGCGGGAGTTGGGAGACCCAGTACTTC.

The genes are TRBV24-1 and TRBJ2-3; tentative D call: TRBD2 (6 bases). Germline loops: CDR1 KGHDR, CDR2 SFDVKD. The CDR3 contains 18 residues. V was shortened by 0 bases and J by 0 bases, with 15 bases between the two germline ends. The DNA for the CDR3 is TGTGCCACCAGTGATTTGCATCACCAGGGAGGAAGCACAGATACGCAGTATTTT. It yields the protein CATSDLHHQGGSTDTQYF.

The chain employs TRBV5-1 and TRBJ2-3; 10 bases are shared with TRBD2. The ends lost 1 base at V and 4 bases at J; junction bases unmatched: 6. Germline CDR1 reads SGHRS; CDR2 reads YFSETQ. The CDR3 has 16 residues. In DNA, the CDR3 is TGCGCCAGCAGCTTGTTAGGAGCGGGAGGGCCAGATACGCAGTATTTT. Its translation: CASSLLGAGGPDTQYF. Drawing the rest from reference TRBV5-1 and TRBJ2-3, the complete variable domain is KAGVTQTPRYLIKTRGQQVTLSCSPISGHRSVSWYQQTPGQGLQFLFEYFSETQRNKGNFPGRFSGRQFSNSRSEMNVSTLELGDSALYLCASSLLGAGGPDTQYFGPGTRLTVL.

The rearrangement uses TRBV7-2 and TRBJ1-6; TRBD1 aligns across 9 bases. The CDR3 consists of 15 residues. Per germline, CDR1 SGHTA and CDR2 FQGNSA. V gave up 4 bases and J gave up 5 bases; unmatched junction bases: 3. This chain's CDR3 is CASSSGQGNNSPLHF. The CDR3 DNA reads TGTGCCAGCAGCTCGGGACAGGGAAATAATTCACCCCTCCACTTT.

Many counts were recorded for this clonotype. The genes are TRBV12-3 or TRBV12-4 and TRBJ2-1; 8 bases map to TRBD1. V lost 2 bases, J lost 5 bases, and 2 bases stayed unmatched. The CDR3 totals 14 residues. The CDR3 protein is CASSLTGGNNEQFF. CDR3 coding DNA: TGTGCCAGCAGTTTAACAGGGGGGAACAATGAGCAGTTCTTC.

This clonotype was seen a handful of times. V usage is TRBV5-1 and J usage is TRBJ1-2, with a tentative D call TRBD1 (6 bases). This CDR3 is 14 amino acids long. The germline CDR1 and CDR2 sequences are SGHRS and YFSETQ. V lost 1 base, J lost 5 bases, and 12 bases lay in between. This chain's CDR3 is CASSLSGRGYGYTF. CDR3 nucleotides: TGCGCCAGCAGCTTGAGTGGAAGGGGGTATGGCTACACCTTC.

CDR3 protein: CAISEAQPGLGGYTF. CDR3 nucleotide sequence: TGTGCCATCAGTGAAGCCCAACCAGGGTTGGGAGGCTACACCTTC. The chain is built from TRBV10-3 and TRBJ1-2; tentative D call: TRBD1 (5 bases). Germline V CDR1 and CDR2: ENHRY, SYGVKD. This CDR3 contains 15 residues. V lost 3 bases to trimming and J lost 8 bases, with 19 bases between them.

CDR3 amino acids: CSARRPSEGAIYNEQFF. The DNA of the CDR3 is TGCAGTGCTAGGCGCCCCTCTGAAGGGGCCATTTACAATGAGCAGTTCTTC. This chain links TRBV20-1 with TRBJ2-1; weak D call: TRBD1 (5 bases). There are 17 residues in the CDR3. Looked up from germline, CDR1 is DFQATT and CDR2 is SNEGSKA (reference sequence). V was clipped by 3 bases and J by 4 bases, with 22 bases between them.

As concerns this clonotype: Germline is not matched at one junction end, which may reflect a read error. This chain uses TRBV12-3 or TRBV12-4 with TRBJ2-7, with 9 bases aligning to TRBD2. The CDR3 has 15 residues. This CDR3 reads CASRGGRASSYEQYF. The CDR3 DNA is TGTGCTAGCAGAGGCGGGAGGGCTTCTTCCTACGAGCAGTACTTC.

This clonotype was detected a few times. The V gene is TRBV19, the J gene TRBJ2-3; no definite D call. V was pared by 5 bases and J by 0 bases, with 6 bases between. This CDR3 has 13 amino acids. Germline V gene data show CDR1 as LNHDA and CDR2 as SQIVND (reference sequence). The CDR3 coding sequence is TGTGCCAGTAGTTCAGACAGCACAGATACGCAGTATTTT. Translated, it gives CASSSDSTDTQYF. The whole variable domain, remainder taken from reference TRBV19 and TRBJ2-3, is DGGITQSPKYLFRKEGQNVTLSCEQNLNHDAMYWYRQDPGQGLRLIYYSQIVNDFQKGDIAEGYSVSREKKESFPLTVTSAQKNPTAFYLCASSSDSTDTQYFGPGTRLTVL.

In this sample, this clonotype turned up a few times. The V gene is TRBV12-3 or TRBV12-4, the J gene TRBJ1-6; D remains unclear. This CDR3 region has 15 residues. The ends were cut back, 5 bases at V and 3 bases at J, with 11 bases in the middle. In nucleotides, the CDR3 is TGTGCCAGCAGTCCGCAGACACGCTATAATTCACCCCTCCACTTT. It specifies CASSPQTRYNSPLHF.